This TCR beta chain comes out of a study of Ad26.COV2.S vaccination and SARS-CoV-2 variants. Study in general: Among those in the COV1001 Ad26.COV2.S trial arm was the donor.

Specified treatment: around 19 received Ad26.COV2.S at low or high dose, single or two shots; 5 received placebo; per-sample allocation not given. Sample collection was performed on day 63 after the first vaccine or placebo injection. Repertoires were generated with immunoSEQ multiplex PCR, while TCRdb's copy carries only in-frame clones and drops some. The repertoire includes about 350,000 clones, approximately 86% of them detected once, and roughly 10% sits in the top ten. CDR1 SQVTM and CDR2 ANQGSEA come from the germline V gene. The CDR3 runs 9 residues. The material sequenced was peripheral blood, taken in a trial of Ad26.COV2.S vaccine versus placebo. The TCR comes from a person between 18 and 59 years old who received the Ad26.COV2.S COVID-19 vaccine or a placebo. This sequence joins TRBV29-1 and TRBJ1-2; D gene unclear. The CDR3 sequence is CGANYGYTF. DNA for the CDR3: TGCGGGGCTAACTATGGCTACACCTTC.